The rows below give T cell receptor beta chains drawn from one sample of a study of OX40 agonist ivuxolimab in advanced cancers. Profiling relied on immunoSEQ multiplex PCR, and the TCRdb table lists in-frame clones only, not all of them. Among 55,000 to 60,000 clones, more than 80% were seen once, and the ten largest hold over 0.6%. Sequencing used CD4+ or CD8+ T cells sorted from blood, obtained in a trial of the OX40 agonist ivuxolimab. These receptor sequences come from an adult with an advanced solid tumor such as melanoma, head and neck, liver or kidney cancer. CDR3s include the opening cysteine and the closing phenylalanine or tryptophan. Each record gives: V gene, D gene, J gene, clone size, CDR3 protein, CDR3 DNA. D genes are given only for firm matches. Clone size is stated in some rows and not others, as once, few, many or a class when expanded.

V gene: TRBV4-2; D gene: NA; J gene: TRBJ2-7; clone size: NA; CDR3 protein: CASSQNSDSFYEQYF; CDR3 DNA: TGTGCCAGCAGCCAGAATTCCGACAGTTTTTACGAGCAGTACTTC
V gene: TRBV7-7; D gene: NA; J gene: TRBJ2-3; clone size: few; CDR3 protein: CASSPTTTLGDTQYF; CDR3 DNA: TGTGCCAGCAGCCCAACTACGACTTTGGGGGATACGCAGTATTTT
V gene: TRBV7-2; D gene: NA; J gene: TRBJ1-6; clone size: NA; CDR3 protein: CASSSRRGGNSPLHF; CDR3 DNA: TGTGCCAGCAGCTCCCGGAGGGGGGGCAATTCACCCCTCCACTTT
V gene: TRBV6-1; D gene: TRBD2; J gene: TRBJ2-2; clone size: NA; CDR3 protein: CASSARTSGNTGELFF; CDR3 DNA: TGTGCCAGCAGTGCCCGGACTAGCGGGAACACCGGGGAGCTGTTTTTT
V gene: TRBV5-1; D gene: NA; J gene: TRBJ2-2; clone size: NA; CDR3 protein: CASSFNGQPNTGELFF; CDR3 DNA: TGCGCCAGCAGCTTCAACGGACAGCCGAACACCGGGGAGCTGTTTTTT
V gene: TRBV28; D gene: NA; J gene: TRBJ1-6; clone size: NA; CDR3 protein: CASSLGGPINSPLHF; CDR3 DNA: TGTGCCAGCAGTCTTGGTGGGCCTATTAATTCACCCCTCCACTTT
V gene: TRBV5-1; D gene: TRBD2; J gene: TRBJ2-1; clone size: NA; CDR3 protein: CASSSGLAVGGEQFF; CDR3 DNA: TGCGCCAGCAGCTCAGGACTAGCGGTGGGTGGTGAGCAGTTCTTC
V gene: TRBV12-5; D gene: NA; J gene: TRBJ2-2; clone size: once; CDR3 protein: CASGNKAGELFF; CDR3 DNA: TGTGCTAGTGGAAACAAGGCCGGGGAGCTGTTTTTT
V gene: TRBV5-1; D gene: NA; J gene: TRBJ2-2; clone size: NA; CDR3 protein: CASSLDWGTGELFF; CDR3 DNA: TGCGCCAGCAGCTTGGATTGGGGGACCGGGGAGCTGTTTTTT
V gene: TRBV5-1; D gene: NA; J gene: TRBJ2-3; clone size: NA; CDR3 protein: CASSSDLADTQYF; CDR3 DNA: TGCGCCAGCAGCTCGGACCTGGCGGATACGCAGTATTTT
V gene: TRBV21-1; D gene: NA; J gene: TRBJ2-1; clone size: NA; CDR3 protein: CASSKGNEQFF; CDR3 DNA: TGTGCCAGCAGCAAGGGCAATGAGCAGTTCTTC
V gene: TRBV5-1; D gene: NA; J gene: TRBJ2-7; clone size: NA; CDR3 protein: CASRPDPSYEQYF; CDR3 DNA: TGCGCCAGCAGACCCGACCCGTCCTACGAGCAGTACTTC
V gene: TRBV19; D gene: TRBD1; J gene: TRBJ2-7; clone size: NA; CDR3 protein: CASSRGQGYEQYF; CDR3 DNA: TGTGCCAGTAGTAGAGGACAGGGTTACGAGCAGTACTTC
V gene: TRBV9; D gene: NA; J gene: TRBJ1-1; clone size: NA; CDR3 protein: CASSVGGGGQTEAFF; CDR3 DNA: TGTGCCAGCAGCGTAGGAGGAGGGGGTCAAACTGAAGCTTTCTTT
V gene: TRBV11-3; D gene: TRBD1; J gene: TRBJ2-5; clone size: NA; CDR3 protein: CASSPGGQGRRETQYF; CDR3 DNA: TGTGCCAGCAGCCCCGGGGGACAGGGACGGAGGGAGACCCAGTACTTC
V gene: TRBV6-1; D gene: NA; J gene: TRBJ2-7; clone size: NA; CDR3 protein: CASGGGFDEQYF; CDR3 DNA: TGTGCCAGTGGCGGTGGTTTCGACGAGCAGTACTTC
V gene: TRBV5-8; D gene: NA; J gene: TRBJ2-3; clone size: NA; CDR3 protein: CASSSRGTDTQYF; CDR3 DNA: TGTGCCAGCAGCTCCAGGGGCACAGATACGCAGTATTTT
V gene: TRBV4-2; D gene: TRBD1; J gene: TRBJ1-5; clone size: NA; CDR3 protein: CASSPSQGANQPQHF; CDR3 DNA: TGTGCCAGCAGCCCCTCACAGGGGGCTAATCAGCCCCAGCATTTT
V gene: TRBV5-1; D gene: TRBD1; J gene: TRBJ1-3; clone size: once; CDR3 protein: CASSLVSQGATGNTIYF; CDR3 DNA: TGCGCCAGCAGCTTGGTCAGTCAGGGGGCTACTGGAAACACCATATATTTT
V gene: TRBV5-6; D gene: NA; J gene: TRBJ1-3; clone size: few; CDR3 protein: CASSLRGFGNTIYF; CDR3 DNA: TGTGCCAGCAGCTTGCGGGGTTTTGGAAACACCATATATTTT
V gene: TRBV28; D gene: NA; J gene: TRBJ2-7; clone size: NA; CDR3 protein: CASSLSGRTYEQYF; CDR3 DNA: TGTGCCAGCAGTTTATCGGGCAGAACCTACGAGCAGTACTTC
V gene: TRBV9; D gene: NA; J gene: TRBJ1-2; clone size: NA; CDR3 protein: CASSVEGGGSFYGYTF; CDR3 DNA: TGTGCCAGCAGCGTAGAGGGAGGTGGCAGCTTCTATGGCTACACCTTC
V gene: TRBV9; D gene: NA; J gene: TRBJ1-3; clone size: NA; CDR3 protein: CASSVDPGGNTIYF; CDR3 DNA: TGTGCCAGCAGCGTAGACCCGGGAGGAAACACCATATATTTT
V gene: TRBV5-1; D gene: NA; J gene: TRBJ2-5; clone size: NA; CDR3 protein: CASSPLGGGQETQYF; CDR3 DNA: TGCGCCAGCAGCCCCTTGGGTGGGGGTCAAGAGACCCAGTACTTC
V gene: TRBV2; D gene: TRBD2; J gene: TRBJ2-1; clone size: NA; CDR3 protein: CASSETSDHEQFF; CDR3 DNA: TGTGCCAGCAGTGAAACTAGCGACCATGAGCAGTTCTTC
V gene: TRBV9; D gene: NA; J gene: TRBJ2-2; clone size: few; CDR3 protein: CASSVVGGSRLGGELFF; CDR3 DNA: TGTGCCAGCAGCGTAGTGGGGGGCTCGAGGTTAGGCGGGGAGCTGTTTTTT
V gene: TRBV5-1; D gene: TRBD2; J gene: TRBJ2-7; clone size: NA; CDR3 protein: CASSDPGGAAYEQYF; CDR3 DNA: TGCGCCAGCAGCGACCCCGGGGGGGCGGCCTACGAGCAGTACTTC
V gene: TRBV19; D gene: NA; J gene: TRBJ1-1; clone size: NA; CDR3 protein: CASSLGLGGSTEAFF; CDR3 DNA: TGTGCCAGTAGTCTCGGACTCGGAGGGAGCACTGAAGCTTTCTTT
V gene: TRBV5-6; D gene: NA; J gene: TRBJ1-2; clone size: few; CDR3 protein: CASSLLQEGYTF; CDR3 DNA: TGTGCCAGCAGCTTGTTGCAGGAAGGCTACACCTTC